Below, 4 T cell receptor beta chains from the same sample are listed, as sequenced in a study of cytomegalovirus exposure and HLA in healthy donors. Researchers ran the PCR with 60 Vbeta and 13 Jbeta primers. Only in-frame clones appear in the TCRdb table, and some are missing; sequencing was by immunoSEQ multiplex PCR. Among 150,000 or so clones listed, approximately 80% were seen once. The sample taken for sequencing was PBMCs. The receptor source for this set is a male donor in good health and CMV-seronegative.

The chain has TRBV5-1 and TRBJ1-4; TRBD1 agrees at 8 bases. Looked up from germline, CDR1 is SGHRS and CDR2 is YFSETQ. J lost 8 bases, V lost 1 base, and 10 bases had no gene match. This CDR3 has 16 amino acids. The CDR3 region is CASSLPWTGSNEKLFF. CDR3 sequence (DNA): TGCGCCAGCAGCTTGCCCTGGACAGGGTCGAACGAAAAACTGTTTTTT.

The chain couples TRBV7-6 to TRBJ2-7; weak D call: TRBD2 (5 bases). Between the trimmed V and J ends, which lost 1 base and 9 bases, there was a span of 13 bases. The CDR3 length is 13 residues. Germline lookup yields CDR1 SGHVS and CDR2 FNYEAQ. This chain's CDR3 is CASSLDGLSSQYF. CDR3 DNA sequence: TGTGCCAGCAGCTTAGACGGACTCTCGTCGCAGTACTTC. The full variable domain, its missing parts supplied by reference TRBV7-6 and TRBJ2-7, is GAGVSQSPRYKVTKRGQDVALRCDPISGHVSLYWYRQALGQGPEFLTYFNYEAQQDKSGLPNDRFSAERPEGSISTLTIQRTEQRDSAMYRCASSLDGLSSQYFGPGTRLTVT.

The V call is TRBV19, the J call TRBJ2-5, with TRBD1 matching 10 bases. V was clipped by 1 base and J by 5 bases; unmatched bases: 13. This CDR3 is 18 amino acids long. CDR1 is LNHDA and CDR2 is SQIVND in the germline V gene (reference sequence). In DNA form, the CDR3 reads TGTGCCAGTAGTATAGTCCCCGCCGGGACAGGGGTCTGGGAGACCCAGTACTTC. It specifies CASSIVPAGTGVWETQYF.

The chain carries TRBV7-9 and TRBJ2-3; perhaps TRBD1 as D (5 bases). The CDR3 is 15 residues long. The V gene's germline CDR1 is SEHNR and CDR2 FQNEAQ (reference sequence). The V end was cut by 2 bases, the J end by 1 base, with 10 bases between. DNA of the CDR3: TGTGCCAGCAGCTTATGGCCACAGGGCACAGATACGCAGTATTTT. The encoded protein is CASSLWPQGTDTQYF.